This T cell receptor beta chain is drawn from a study of blood T cell repertoires in COVID-19. About the research overall: The United States, Italy and Spain supplied acute and convalescent COVID-19 samples.

This CDR3 contains 15 residues. CDR1 LGHDT and CDR2 YNNKEL come from the germline V gene (reference sequence). V lost 1 base and J 7 bases, leaving 15 bases between the germline ends. Under the authors' procedure: Nucleated cell counts were estimated from reference gene primer amplification. Method: immunoSEQ multiplex PCR; TCRdb's copy keeps in-frame clones and lacks some. That table supplies the V and J calls and clone size; D and trimming were determined from the DNA. The data hold 180,000 or so clones, with about 84% observed a single time. The specimen was PBMCs or T cells enriched from blood (not recorded which). The V call is TRBV3-1 (or the pseudogene TRBV3-2), the J call TRBJ2-3; no firm D call. The source is a man aged 35 to 55 with acute COVID-19. In DNA form, the CDR3 reads TGTGCCAGCAGCCAAGCCGCGGTGACTTCCAATACGCAGTATTTT. Translating gives CASSQAAVTSNTQYF.